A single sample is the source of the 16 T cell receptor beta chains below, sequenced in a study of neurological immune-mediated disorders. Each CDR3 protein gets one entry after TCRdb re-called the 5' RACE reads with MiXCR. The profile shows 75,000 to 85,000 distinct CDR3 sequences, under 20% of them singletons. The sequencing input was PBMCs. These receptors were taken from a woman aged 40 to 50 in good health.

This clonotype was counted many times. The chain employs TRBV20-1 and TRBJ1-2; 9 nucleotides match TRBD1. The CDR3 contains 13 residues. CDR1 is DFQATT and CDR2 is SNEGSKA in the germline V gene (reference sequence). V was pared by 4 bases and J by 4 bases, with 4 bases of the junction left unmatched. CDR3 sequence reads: CSATTGGVYGYTF. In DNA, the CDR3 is TGCAGTGCTACAACAGGGGGCGTCTATGGCTACACCTTC.

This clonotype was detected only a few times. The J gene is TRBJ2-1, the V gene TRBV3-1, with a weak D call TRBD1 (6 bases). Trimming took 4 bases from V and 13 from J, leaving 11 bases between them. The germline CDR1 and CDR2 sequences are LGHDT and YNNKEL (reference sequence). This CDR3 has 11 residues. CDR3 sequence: CASSRGQTQFF. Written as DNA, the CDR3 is TGTGCCAGCAGCCGAGGACAGACACAGTTCTTC.

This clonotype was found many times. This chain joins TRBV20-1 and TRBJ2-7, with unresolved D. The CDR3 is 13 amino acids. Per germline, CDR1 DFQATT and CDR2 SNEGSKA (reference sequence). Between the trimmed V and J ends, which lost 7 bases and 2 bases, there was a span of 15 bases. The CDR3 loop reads CSGTAKFTYEQYF. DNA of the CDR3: TGCAGTGGAACAGCCAAGTTTACCTACGAGCAGTACTTC.

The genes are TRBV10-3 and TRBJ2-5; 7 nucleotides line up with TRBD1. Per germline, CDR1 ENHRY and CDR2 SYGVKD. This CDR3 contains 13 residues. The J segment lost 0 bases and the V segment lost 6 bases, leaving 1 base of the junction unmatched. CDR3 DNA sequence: TGTGCCATCAGCCAGGGGGACCAAGAGACCCAGTACTTC. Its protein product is CAISQGDQETQYF.

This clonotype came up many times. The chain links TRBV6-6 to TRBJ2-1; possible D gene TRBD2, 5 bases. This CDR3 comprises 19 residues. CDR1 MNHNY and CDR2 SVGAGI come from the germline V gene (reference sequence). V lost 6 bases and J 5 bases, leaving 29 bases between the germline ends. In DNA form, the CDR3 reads TGTGCCAGCAGGTGGATCCGGGATCCCCGTCCCTTACCCAACAATGAGCAGTTCTTC. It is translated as CASRWIRDPRPLPNNEQFF.

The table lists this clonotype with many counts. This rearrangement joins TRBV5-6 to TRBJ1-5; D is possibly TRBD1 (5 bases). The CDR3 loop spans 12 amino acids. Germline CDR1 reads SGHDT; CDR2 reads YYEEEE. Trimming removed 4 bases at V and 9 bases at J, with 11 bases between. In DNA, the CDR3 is TGTGCCAGCAGCGTAGGGACGCTGCCCCAGCATTTT. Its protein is CASSVGTLPQHF.

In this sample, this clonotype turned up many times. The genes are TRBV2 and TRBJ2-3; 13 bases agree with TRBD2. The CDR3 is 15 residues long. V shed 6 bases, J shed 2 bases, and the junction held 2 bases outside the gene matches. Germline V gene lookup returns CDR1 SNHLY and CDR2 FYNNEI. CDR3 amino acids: CASRGLAGYTDTQYF. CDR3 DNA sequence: TGTGCCAGCAGGGGACTAGCGGGGTACACAGATACGCAGTATTTT.

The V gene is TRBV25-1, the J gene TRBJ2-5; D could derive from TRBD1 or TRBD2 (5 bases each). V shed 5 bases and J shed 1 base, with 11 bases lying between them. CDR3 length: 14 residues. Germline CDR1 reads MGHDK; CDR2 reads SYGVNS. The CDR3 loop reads CASSIRGTQETQYF. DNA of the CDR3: TGTGCCAGCAGTATCCGGGGCACCCAAGAGACCCAGTACTTC.

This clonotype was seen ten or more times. CDR3 residues: CASSFGLRGETQYF. CDR3 DNA sequence: TGCGCCAGCAGCTTCGGTCTTAGGGGGGAGACCCAGTACTTC. The chain is built from TRBV5-1 and TRBJ2-5; perhaps TRBD1 as D (6 bases). The ends were cut back, 2 bases at V and 5 bases at J, with 13 bases in the middle. The germline V gene encodes CDR1 SGHRS and CDR2 YFSETQ. This CDR3 is 14 amino acids long.

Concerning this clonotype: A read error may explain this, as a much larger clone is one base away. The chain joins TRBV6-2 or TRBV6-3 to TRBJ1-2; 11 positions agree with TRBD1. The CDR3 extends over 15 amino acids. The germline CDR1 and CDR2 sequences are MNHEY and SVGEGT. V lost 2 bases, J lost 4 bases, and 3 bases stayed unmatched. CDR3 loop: CASSYLGQGVYGYTF. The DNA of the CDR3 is TGTGCCAGCAGTTACCTGGGACAGGGGGTCTATGGCTACACCTTC.

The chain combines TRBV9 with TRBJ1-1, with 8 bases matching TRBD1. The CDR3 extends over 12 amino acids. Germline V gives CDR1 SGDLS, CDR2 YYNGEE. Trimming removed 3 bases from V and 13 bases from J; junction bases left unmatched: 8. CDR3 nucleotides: TGTGCCAGCAGCGGCGAGTGGACAGGGTATTTCTTT. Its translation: CASSGEWTGYFF.

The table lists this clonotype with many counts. CDR3 bases: TGTGCCAGCAACTCCGGACAGGGGATGAACACTGAAGCTTTCTTT. It codes for CASNSGQGMNTEAFF. The chain carries TRBV12-3 or TRBV12-4 and TRBJ1-1; 9 nucleotides line up with TRBD1. Losses at the gene ends were 7 bases for V and 0 bases for J; bases not matched to a gene: 6. The CDR3 covers 15 residues.

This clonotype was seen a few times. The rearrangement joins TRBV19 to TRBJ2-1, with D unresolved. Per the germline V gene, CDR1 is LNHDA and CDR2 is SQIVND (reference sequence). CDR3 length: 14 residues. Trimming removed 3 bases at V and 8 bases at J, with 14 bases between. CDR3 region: CASSIGRARDEQFF. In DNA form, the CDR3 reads TGTGCCAGTAGTATCGGTCGAGCTAGAGATGAGCAGTTCTTC.

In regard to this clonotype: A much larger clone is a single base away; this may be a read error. The CDR3 loop reads CVSSFPGQANTGELFF. CDR3 DNA sequence: TGTGTCAGCAGCTTCCCGGGACAGGCGAACACCGGGGAGCTGTTTTTT. The gene calls are TRBV5-5 and TRBJ2-2; TRBD1 matches 8 bases. Germline CDR1 SGHKS, CDR2 YYEKEE (reference sequence). The CDR3 consists of 16 residues.

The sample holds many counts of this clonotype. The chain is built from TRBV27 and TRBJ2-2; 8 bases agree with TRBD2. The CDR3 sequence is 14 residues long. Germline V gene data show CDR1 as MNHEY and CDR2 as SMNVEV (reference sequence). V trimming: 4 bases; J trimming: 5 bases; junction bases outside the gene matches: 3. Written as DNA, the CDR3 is TGTGCCAGCAGTTCGGGGGGGGCAACCGGGGAGCTGTTTTTT. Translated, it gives CASSSGGATGELFF.

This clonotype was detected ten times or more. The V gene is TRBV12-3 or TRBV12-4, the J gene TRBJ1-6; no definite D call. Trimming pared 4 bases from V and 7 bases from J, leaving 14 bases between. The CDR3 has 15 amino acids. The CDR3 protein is CASSYRASQNSPLHF. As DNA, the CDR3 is TGTGCCAGCAGTTACCGGGCTTCTCAAAATTCACCCCTCCACTTT.